Sequencing of this T cell receptor beta chain was carried out in a study of Graves' ophthalmopathy and Graves' hyperthyroidism. In germline, CDR1 is LGHNA, CDR2 YSLEER. The V and J ends lost 2 bases and 1 base respectively, with 8 bases between them. The CDR3 contains 15 residues. This clonotype was recorded at least ten times. Its specificity is unknown. Amplified TCR beta CDR3 regions were obtained using RNA transcripts as template. Investigators did first-round RT-PCR with HTBI primers, then second-round multiplex PCR. TCRdb redid the calling of the multiplex PCR reads with MiXCR, one entry per CDR3 protein. The data contain 400,000 to 450,000 distinct CDR3 sequences, 20% to 25% of them singletons. Study conclusions and caveats: With a specificity of just over 72% and a sensitivity of about 71%, the model predicted ophthalmopathy progression.

The source material was peripheral blood. The rearrangement uses TRBV4-3 and TRBJ2-2; no reliable D call. The TCR sequence derives from a woman younger than 35 with stable Graves' hyperthyroidism. The CDR3 region has the DNA TGCGCCAGCAGCCAATATCCAGGGAACACCGGGGAGCTGTTTTTT. This codes for CASSQYPGNTGELFF.